The sequence of this T cell receptor beta chain was determined in a study of blood T cells in healthy people across ages (dated by TCRdb to about 2015). Turning to the overall study: Template switching captured roughly one uniquely barcoded TCR beta cDNA molecule per two T cells in model experiments. Using the same blood draw, the study looked at two additional independent replicas of 1 million unique cDNA reads for two donors, one aged 18 to 30 and the other aged 80 or older. The donors were divided into four age groups: young (average around 17 years), middle-aged (around 37), aged (about 60) and long-lived (nearly 85). The study measured age-related changes in TCR beta repertoire diversity using deep sequencing normalized with unique cDNA molecular identifiers. To avoid experimental bias, donors of different ages were randomly spread across the sequencing lanes.

The investigation overall reported the following: Observed TCR beta diversity per million T cells fell roughly linearly with age, and a significant reduction was already apparent by age approximately 40. Bulk unsorted PBMC profiling prevented conclusive comparison of naive and antigen-experienced compartments. The percentage of naive T cells measured by flow cytometry correlated strongly with observed TCR beta diversity. Total diversity estimates from one million sequenced T cells were considered lower bounds and underestimates. The long-lived group showed more naive CD4+ T cells, fewer expanded clones and increased TCR diversity than the aged group, suggesting age selection. Donor CMV infection status was unknown, potentially confounding age-related changes in expanded clonotypes.

V gives up 0 bases and J gives up 14 bases, and the segment between their germline ends measures 17 bases. Including the terminal cysteine and phenylalanine, the CDR3 comprises 15 residues. Of all the DNA, just the CDR3 is kept, 45 bases in frame from base 1. The CDR1 and CDR2 encoded by the germline V gene are LGHNA and YSLEER. Donors were 35 to 40 systemically healthy Caucasian individuals from Russia aged roughly 6 to 100 years. Ten milliliters of peripheral blood were drawn from each donor into EDTA-treated Vacutainer tubes. PBMCs were isolated by Ficoll-Paque density-gradient centrifugation, with at least 6 million obtained per sample. Trizol reagent was used to extract total RNA from PBMCs, with at least 6 micrograms per sample. For every donor, an aliquot of PBMCs went through flow cytometry to measure the percentages of naive CD45RAhigh/CD27high T cells. As regards this clonotype: The antigen it recognizes is unknown. Per-nucleotide qualities are absent, and no much larger clonotype sits a single base away.

Libraries were constructed by 5' RACE. A second PCR of about 7 to 12 cycles was run with a J-beta primer mix and a sample-barcoded 5' primer. A template-switch 5' adaptor carrying 12 random nucleotides introduced a unique molecular identifier onto each TCR beta cDNA molecule. Each sample yielded at least 3 million CDR3-containing paired-end reads. First-strand cDNA was synthesized from all RNA with the Mint cDNA synthesis kit, primed by a TRBC-specific oligonucleotide. All cDNA was treated with uracil-DNA glycosylase and then went through a first 18-cycle PCR with the universal primers M1SS and BC2_uni_R. In the paper's pipeline: For normalization, 1 million high-quality reads, each with a distinct molecular identifier, were randomly selected from each sample. Reads with shared molecular identifiers were discarded instead of being binned into consensus sequences. MiTCR, with a Q25 quality threshold and the strictest error-elimination algorithm, was used for CDR3 identification, clonotype clustering and error correction. A nonparametric unseen species model with Euler transformation was used to estimate lower-bound total TCR beta diversity. TCRdb ran its own pipeline on the public reads, namely fastp trimming at Q25 and MiXCR clone calling, and kept in-frame beta chains. Rows merge per CDR3 protein into single entries with the most common DNA and genes. It is TCRdb's table, rather than the study itself, that gives the V and J calls and clone size. Across this sample there are approximately 1,700,000 distinct CDR3 sequences, with approximately 39% seen only once. The ten largest clones capture more than 20% of the sample.

The clonotype was recovered from a human donor in good health. The receptor chain draws on TRBV4-3 and TRBJ1-6; the D region possibly corresponds to TRBD1 (5 bases align). Sequences were obtained from blood. The nucleotides read TGCGCCAGCAGCCAAGATCTATCCCAGGGCGGCACCCTCCACTTT. Protein translation: CASSQDLSQGGTLHF.